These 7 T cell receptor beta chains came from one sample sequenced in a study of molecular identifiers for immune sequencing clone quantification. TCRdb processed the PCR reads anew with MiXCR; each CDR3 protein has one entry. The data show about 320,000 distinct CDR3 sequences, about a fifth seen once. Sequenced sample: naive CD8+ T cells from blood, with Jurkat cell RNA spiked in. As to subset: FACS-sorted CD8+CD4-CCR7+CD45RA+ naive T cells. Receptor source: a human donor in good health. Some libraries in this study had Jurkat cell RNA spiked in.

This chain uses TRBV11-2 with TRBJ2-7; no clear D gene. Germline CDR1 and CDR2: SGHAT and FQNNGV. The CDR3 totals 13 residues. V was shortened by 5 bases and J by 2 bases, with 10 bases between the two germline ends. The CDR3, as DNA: TGTGCCAGCAGCCCGACGCCAGCCTACGAGCAGTACTTC. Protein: CASSPTPAYEQYF.

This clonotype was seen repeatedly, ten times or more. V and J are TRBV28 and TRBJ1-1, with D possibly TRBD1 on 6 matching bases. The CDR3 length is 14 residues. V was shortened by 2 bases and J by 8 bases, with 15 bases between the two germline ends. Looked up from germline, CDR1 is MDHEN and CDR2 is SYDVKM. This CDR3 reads CASSLGGGLREAFF. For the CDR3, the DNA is TGTGCCAGCAGTTTAGGTGGGGGCCTCAGGGAAGCTTTCTTT.

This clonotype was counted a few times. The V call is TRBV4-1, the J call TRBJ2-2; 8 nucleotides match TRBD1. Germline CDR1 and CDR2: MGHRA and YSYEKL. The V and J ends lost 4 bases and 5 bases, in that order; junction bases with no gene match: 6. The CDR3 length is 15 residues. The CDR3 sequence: CASSPRTGRTGELFF. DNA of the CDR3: TGCGCCAGCAGCCCCCGGACAGGGAGGACCGGGGAGCTGTTTTTT.

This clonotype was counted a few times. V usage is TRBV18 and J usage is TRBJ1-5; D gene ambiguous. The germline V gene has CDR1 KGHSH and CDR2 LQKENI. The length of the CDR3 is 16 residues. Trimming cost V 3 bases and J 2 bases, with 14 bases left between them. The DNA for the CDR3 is TGTGCCAGCTCACCTCCCACGGGTGCGGGCAATCAGCCCCAGCATTTT. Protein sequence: CASSPPTGAGNQPQHF.

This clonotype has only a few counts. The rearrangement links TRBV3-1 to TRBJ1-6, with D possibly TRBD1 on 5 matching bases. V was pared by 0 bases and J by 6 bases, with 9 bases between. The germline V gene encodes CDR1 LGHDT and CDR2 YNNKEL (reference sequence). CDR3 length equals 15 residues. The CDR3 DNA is TGTGCCAGCAGCCAAGATTTCGGGGGTAATTCACCCCTCCACTTT. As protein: CASSQDFGGNSPLHF.

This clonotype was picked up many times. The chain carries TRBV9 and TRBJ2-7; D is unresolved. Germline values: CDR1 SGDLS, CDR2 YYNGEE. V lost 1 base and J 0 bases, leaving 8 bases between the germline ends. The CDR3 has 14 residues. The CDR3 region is CASSVSWSSYEQYF. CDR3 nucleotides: TGTGCCAGCAGCGTATCGTGGTCCTCCTACGAGCAGTACTTC.

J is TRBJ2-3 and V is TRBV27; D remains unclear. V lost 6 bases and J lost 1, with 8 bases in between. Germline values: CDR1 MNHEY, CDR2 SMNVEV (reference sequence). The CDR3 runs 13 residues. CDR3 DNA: TGTGCCAGCAGGGCCCCAGGCACAGATACGCAGTATTTT. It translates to CASRAPGTDTQYF.